The entry below gives a single T cell receptor (beta chain) sequence along with its context. A sample-barcoded 5' primer and a J-beta primer mix were used in a second PCR of roughly 7 to 11 cycles. TCRdb redid the calling of the 5' RACE reads with MiXCR, one entry per CDR3 protein. The table includes some 880,000 distinct CDR3 sequences, under 40% detected once. This CDR3 has 20 residues. Trimming took 1 base from V and 1 from J, leaving 25 bases between them. Germline V gene data show CDR1 as SGHAT and CDR2 as FQNNGV. The sample comes from a study of blood T cells in healthy people across ages. The rearrangement uses TRBV11-2 and TRBJ1-1; TRBD1 might be the D (6 bases). The receptor was isolated from a young man in good health. The sequenced material came from blood. CDR3 amino acids: CASSLGRGRQDMNPNTEAFF. The DNA for the CDR3 is TGTGCCAGCAGCTTAGGCCGGGGAAGACAGGATATGAACCCGAACACTGAAGCTTTCTTT.